The next 9 T cell receptor beta chains were all read from a single sample in a study of long-term antiretroviral therapy in people with HIV. Survey-level immunoSEQ v3.0 assays were run. The table came from immunoSEQ multiplex PCR; TCRdb's copy has only in-frame clones and leaves some out. The sample holds 7,500 to 9,000 clones, around 78% seen once. The specimen comprised unsorted PBMCs, sampled 0.6 years before starting antiretroviral therapy. Receptor source: a man aged 35-49 years with HIV.

This clone has only a few counts. This chain connects TRBV27 to TRBJ2-2; tentative D call: TRBD1 (6 bases). The CDR3 length is 14 residues. Trimming took off 2 bases at V and 5 bases at J, with 9 bases between the two ends. Germline loops: CDR1 MNHEY, CDR2 SMNVEV (reference sequence). The CDR3 DNA is TGTGCCAGCAGTTTACAGGGGTGGACCGGGGAGCTGTTTTTT. Protein product: CASSLQGWTGELFF.

The V and J genes are TRBV27 and TRBJ1-1; 7 positions match TRBD1. Per germline, CDR1 MNHEY and CDR2 SMNVEV (reference sequence). The CDR3 is made up of 15 amino acids. Trimming took 0 bases from V and 5 from J; bases not matched to a gene: 6. CDR3 in amino acids: CASSLSPTGVTEAFF. The CDR3, as DNA: TGTGCCAGCAGTTTATCTCCTACAGGGGTTACTGAAGCTTTCTTT.

The rearrangement links TRBV5-1 to TRBJ2-3; D is perhaps TRBD2 (6 bases). V was shortened by 4 bases and J by 5 bases, with 17 bases between the two germline ends. Germline V gene lookup returns CDR1 SGHRS and CDR2 YFSETQ. The CDR3 loop spans 15 amino acids. DNA of the CDR3: TGCGCCAGCAGCCTGAGGCAGACGGAGGGAGATACGCAGTATTTT. Its translation: CASSLRQTEGDTQYF.

V usage is TRBV9 and J usage is TRBJ2-5, with 7 bases identical to TRBD2. The junction had 6 bases not matched to a gene; V was cut back by 2 bases and J by 2 bases. This CDR3 has 15 residues. The V gene's germline CDR1 is SGDLS and CDR2 YYNGEE. The CDR3 loop is CASSVGGGTQETQYF. CDR3 bases: TGTGCCAGCAGCGTTGGGGGGGGTACACAAGAGACCCAGTACTTC.

This sequence joins TRBV5-1 and TRBJ1-1; 8 bases are a match to TRBD1. The CDR3 spans 17 residues. The V and J ends lost 4 bases and 5 bases, in that order; junction bases with no gene match: 16. Germline lookup yields CDR1 SGHRS and CDR2 YFSETQ. CDR3 protein: CASSDDRGGMVRTEAFF. The CDR3 DNA reads as TGCGCCAGCAGCGATGACAGGGGAGGTATGGTTAGGACTGAAGCTTTCTTT.

The V and J genes are TRBV6-5 and TRBJ2-1; 8 bases match TRBD1. CDR3 size: 15 residues. Looked up from germline, CDR1 is MNHEY and CDR2 is SVGAGI. The J segment lost 3 bases and the V segment lost 5 bases, leaving 6 bases of the junction unmatched. CDR3 sequence reads: CASSQQGGGYNEQFF. The CDR3, as DNA: TGTGCCAGCAGTCAACAGGGGGGAGGCTACAATGAGCAGTTCTTC.

The gene calls are TRBV4-1 and TRBJ2-3; D tentatively fits TRBD1 or TRBD2 (6 bases each). Trimming took 0 bases from V and 4 from J, leaving 14 bases between them. The CDR3 spans 16 residues. Per the germline V gene, CDR1 is MGHRA and CDR2 is YSYEKL. The CDR3 coding sequence is TGCGCCAGCAGCCAAGAAGGGGGACTGTCCGCAGATACGCAGTATTTT. This gives the protein CASSQEGGLSADTQYF.

This rearrangement joins TRBV5-8 to TRBJ1-1; no definite D call. Looked up from germline, CDR1 is SGHTS and CDR2 is YDEGEE. CDR3 length: 13 amino acids. Trimming took off 4 bases at V and 4 bases at J, with 11 bases between the two ends. The CDR3, as DNA: TGTGCCAGCAGCGGCTCCTGGGCCACTGAAGCTTTCTTT. This gives the protein CASSGSWATEAFF. Full variable domain (missing parts from reference TRBV5-8 and TRBJ1-1): EAGVTQSPTHLIKTRGQQATLRCSPISGHTSVYWYQQALGLGLQFLLWYDEGEERNRGNFPPRFSGRQFPNYSSELNVNALELEDSALYLCASSGSWATEAFFGQGTRLTVV.

The V gene is TRBV6-4, the J gene TRBJ2-3; D is perhaps TRBD1 or TRBD2 (5 bases each). Germline V gene lookup returns CDR1 MRHNA and CDR2 SNTAGT. CDR3 size: 12 residues. The CDR3 DNA sequence: TGTGGCCAGGGACCTTACACAGATACGCAGTATTTT. This gives the protein CGQGPYTDTQYF.